Below are 6 T cell receptor beta chains sequenced from a single sample in a study of blood T cell repertoires in COVID-19. Repertoires were generated with immunoSEQ multiplex PCR, while TCRdb's copy carries only in-frame clones and drops some. The top ten hold 0.2% to 0.3% of the sample, which has 650,000 to 800,000 clones, 85% to 90% seen once. The specimen sequenced was peripheral blood. The receptors come from a woman aged 18-29 years with acute or convalescent COVID-19.

The V call is TRBV3-1 (or the pseudogene TRBV3-2), the J call TRBJ1-5; D perhaps matches TRBD1 (5 bases). From germline, CDR1 is LGHDT and CDR2 YNNKEL (reference sequence). The CDR3 has 13 residues. V was cut by 2 bases and J by 5 bases, with 7 bases left in between. The CDR3 DNA sequence: TGTGCCAGCAGCCAACGGGACTATCAGCCCCAGCATTTT. The encoded protein is CASSQRDYQPQHF.

This rearrangement joins TRBV30 to TRBJ1-1; tentative D call: TRBD1 (5 bases). The length of the CDR3 is 11 residues. Deletions cut 2 bases from V and 8 bases from J, with 9 bases between. Germline V CDR1 and CDR2: GTSNPN, SVGIG (reference sequence). The DNA for the CDR3 is TGTGCCTGGAGTAGGCAGGGAGAAGCTTTCTTT. Protein sequence: CAWSRQGEAFF.

This clone showed up just once. The V call is TRBV19, the J call TRBJ1-1; possible D gene TRBD1, 6 bases. This CDR3 spans 14 amino acids. Germline CDR1 reads LNHDA; CDR2 reads SQIVND (reference sequence). The V gene lost 8 bases and the J gene lost 5 bases, with 18 bases spanning the gap. DNA of the CDR3: TGTGCCAGTTTCAGCAGGGGCACGATAACTGAAGCTTTCTTT. It is translated as CASFSRGTITEAFF.

This clone was seen only once. The chain uses TRBV24-1 and TRBJ2-5; D unresolved. The V gene lost 9 bases and the J gene lost 3 bases, with 16 bases spanning the gap. Germline-derived CDR1 and CDR2 are KGHDR and SFDVKD. This CDR3 has 14 amino acids. The CDR3 DNA is TGTGCCACCTCACCGGCTAGGCCGGAAGAGACCCAGTACTTC. This translates into CATSPARPEETQYF.

In the case of this clone: Relative to the germline gene, one junction end is altered; a read error may explain this. V usage is TRBV6-2 or TRBV6-3 and J usage is TRBJ2-7; 12 bases line up with TRBD2. The germline V gene has CDR1 MNHEY and CDR2 SVGEGT. This CDR3 region has 14 residues. CDR3 protein: CASSLRTSGAGVHF. The CDR3 coding sequence is TGTGCCAGCAGCCTCCGGACTAGCGGGGCAGGGGTTCACTTC.

V gene TRBV29-1 combines with J gene TRBJ1-1, with TRBD1 as a possible D gene (6 bases). CDR1 SQVTM and CDR2 ANQGSEA come from the germline V gene. Trimming left V 4 bases short and J 0 bases short, with 27 bases between. There are 19 residues in the CDR3. The CDR3 DNA sequence: TGCAGCGTTGTTTCAGGGGAGGGGAGGGGGACGGCGATGAACACTGAAGCTTTCTTT. This translates into CSVVSGEGRGTAMNTEAFF.